Below are 8 T cell receptor beta chains sequenced from a single sample in a study of blood T cell repertoires in COVID-19. Profiling relied on immunoSEQ multiplex PCR, and the TCRdb table lists in-frame clones only, not all of them. The data show roughly 240,000 clones, about four fifths seen once. Sequenced sample: PBMCs or T cells enriched from blood (not recorded which). These receptors all come from a woman aged 40-49 years who had been exposed to COVID-19.

The gene calls are TRBV5-1 and TRBJ2-1; D is undetermined. This CDR3 has 12 residues. Germline V gene data show CDR1 as SGHRS and CDR2 as YFSETQ. V dropped 6 bases and J dropped 5 bases, with 9 bases sitting between them. The CDR3 bases are TGCGCCAGCACCAGTTCGCACAATGAGCAGTTCTTC. Its protein product is CASTSSHNEQFF.

The chain combines TRBV6-5 with TRBJ1-1, with D possibly TRBD1 on 6 matching bases. The CDR3 has 15 residues. V was trimmed by 6 bases and J by 6 bases, leaving 20 bases between them. CDR1 and CDR2 (germline): MNHEY, SVGAGI. In DNA form, the CDR3 reads TGTGCCAGCAGGGTTAAAGGGGGTTCCTCCTCTGAAGCTTTCTTT. Translated: CASRVKGGSSSEAFF.

This chain connects TRBV7-9 to TRBJ1-4; 9 bases are a match to TRBD1. CDR1 SEHNR and CDR2 FQNEAQ come from the germline V gene (reference sequence). There are 14 residues in the CDR3. The V and J ends lost 4 bases and 8 bases, in that order; junction bases with no gene match: 5. CDR3 nucleotides: TGTGCCAGCAGCTCCCACGGACAGGGGGAAAAACTGTTTTTT. It codes for CASSSHGQGEKLFF.

V usage is TRBV28 and J usage is TRBJ1-1; D unclear. Trimming removed 3 bases from V and 4 bases from J, with 15 bases in between. Germline V gene data show CDR1 as MDHEN and CDR2 as SYDVKM. CDR3 size: 15 residues. As DNA, the CDR3 is TGTGCCAGCAGTTTCGGGGTTGCGGTTGCCACTGAAGCTTTCTTT. Translated: CASSFGVAVATEAFF.

This clone has more than one count but fewer than ten. This sequence joins TRBV4-2 and TRBJ1-2, with 9 bases matching TRBD1. The CDR3 consists of 17 residues. V gave up 0 bases and J gave up 6 bases; unmatched junction bases: 11. The germline V gene encodes CDR1 LGHNA and CDR2 YNFKEQ. The CDR3 DNA reads TGTGCCAGCAGCCAAGACAGAACAGGGGGCTTCGTCGATGGCTACACCTTC. Amino acid sequence: CASSQDRTGGFVDGYTF.

The chain combines TRBV4-1 with TRBJ2-1, with a tentative D call TRBD2 (6 bases). Trimming took 1 base from V and 3 from J, leaving 13 bases between them. This CDR3 contains 16 residues. CDR1 and CDR2 from the germline V gene are MGHRA and YSYEKL. CDR3 nucleotides: TGCGCCAGCAGCCAAGGTGCAAGGGGAGGCTACAATGAGCAGTTCTTC. This sequence encodes CASSQGARGGYNEQFF.

The CDR3 sequence: CASSISTGSSGYGYTF. CDR3 in DNA: TGCGCCAGCAGCATCTCGACAGGGAGCAGCGGCTATGGCTACACCTTC. The chain couples TRBV5-1 to TRBJ1-2; 7 nucleotides align to TRBD1. This CDR3 comprises 16 residues. The germline V gene has CDR1 SGHRS and CDR2 YFSETQ. J gave up 4 bases and V 4 bases, and 13 bases lay outside the gene matches.

The chain recombines TRBV6-5 with TRBJ2-7; 7 bases align to TRBD1. The germline gives CDR1 MNHEY, CDR2 SVGAGI. CDR3 size: 15 residues. Trimming at V came to 2 bases and at J to 3 bases, leaving 7 bases not matched to a gene. The CDR3 nucleotides are TGTGCCAGCAGTTACCGGTACAGGGGTGTCTACGAGCAGTACTTC. Translated, it gives CASSYRYRGVYEQYF.